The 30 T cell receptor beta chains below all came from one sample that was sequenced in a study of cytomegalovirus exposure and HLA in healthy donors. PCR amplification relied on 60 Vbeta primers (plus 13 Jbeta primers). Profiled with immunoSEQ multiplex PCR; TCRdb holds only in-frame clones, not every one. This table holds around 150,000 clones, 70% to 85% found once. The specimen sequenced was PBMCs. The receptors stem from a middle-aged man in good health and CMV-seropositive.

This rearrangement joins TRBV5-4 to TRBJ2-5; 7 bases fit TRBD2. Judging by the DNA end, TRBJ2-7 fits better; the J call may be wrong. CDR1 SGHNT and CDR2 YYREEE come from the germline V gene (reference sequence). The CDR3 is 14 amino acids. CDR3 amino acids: CASSPGLDSYEQYF. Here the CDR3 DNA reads TGTGCCAGCAGCCCCGGACTAGATTCCTACGAGCAGTACTTC.

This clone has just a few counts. The CDR3 nucleotides are TGTGCCAGCAGCGTAGGGGGAGGAACCACCGGGGAGCTGTTTTTT. Translation gives CASSVGGGTTGELFF. J is TRBJ2-2 and V is TRBV9; possibly TRBD2 for D (6 bases). This CDR3 is built from 15 residues. The V and J ends lost 0 bases and 4 bases respectively, with 10 bases between them. The germline V gene has CDR1 SGDLS and CDR2 YYNGEE.

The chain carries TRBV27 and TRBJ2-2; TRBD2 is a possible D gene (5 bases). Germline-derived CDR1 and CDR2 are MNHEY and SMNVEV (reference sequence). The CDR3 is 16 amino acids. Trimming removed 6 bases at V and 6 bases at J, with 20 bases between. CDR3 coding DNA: TGTGCCAGCAGCCAAGGAGCGGCCCCCCGGGCCGGGGAGCTGTTTTTT. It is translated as CASSQGAAPRAGELFF.

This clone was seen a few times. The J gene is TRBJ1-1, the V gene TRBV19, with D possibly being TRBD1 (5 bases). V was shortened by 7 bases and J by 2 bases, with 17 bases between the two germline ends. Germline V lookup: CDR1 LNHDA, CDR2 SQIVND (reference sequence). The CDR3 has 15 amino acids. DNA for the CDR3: TGTGCCAGTACCACTACCCACAGGACCAACACTGAAGCTTTCTTT. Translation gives CASTTTHRTNTEAFF. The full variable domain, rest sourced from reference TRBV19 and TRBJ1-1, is DGGITQSPKYLFRKEGQNVTLSCEQNLNHDAMYWYRQDPGQGLRLIYYSQIVNDFQKGDIAEGYSVSREKKESFPLTVTSAQKNPTAFYLCASTTTHRTNTEAFFGQGTRLTVV.

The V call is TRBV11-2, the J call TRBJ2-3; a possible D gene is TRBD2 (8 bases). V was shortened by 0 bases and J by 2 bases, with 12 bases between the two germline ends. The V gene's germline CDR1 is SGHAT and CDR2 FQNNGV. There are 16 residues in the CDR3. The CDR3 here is CASSLDGRGLTDTQYF. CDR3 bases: TGTGCCAGCAGCTTAGACGGGAGGGGGCTCACAGATACGCAGTATTTT.

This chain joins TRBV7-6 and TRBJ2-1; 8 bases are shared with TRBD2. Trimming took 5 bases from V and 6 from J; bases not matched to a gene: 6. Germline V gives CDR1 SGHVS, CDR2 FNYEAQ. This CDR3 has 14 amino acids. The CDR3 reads CASSPSAGGNEQFF. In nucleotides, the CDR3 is TGTGCCAGCAGCCCTTCGGCGGGAGGCAATGAGCAGTTCTTC. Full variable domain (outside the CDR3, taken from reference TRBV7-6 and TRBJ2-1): GAGVSQSPRYKVTKRGQDVALRCDPISGHVSLYWYRQALGQGPEFLTYFNYEAQQDKSGLPNDRFSAERPEGSISTLTIQRTEQRDSAMYRCASSPSAGGNEQFFGPGTRLTVL.

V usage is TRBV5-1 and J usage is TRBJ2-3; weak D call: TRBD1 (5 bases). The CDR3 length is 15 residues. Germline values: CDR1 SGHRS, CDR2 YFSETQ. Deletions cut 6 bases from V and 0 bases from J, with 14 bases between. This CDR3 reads CASTHDRTSTDTQYF. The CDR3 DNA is TGCGCCAGCACCCATGACAGAACTAGCACAGATACGCAGTATTTT.

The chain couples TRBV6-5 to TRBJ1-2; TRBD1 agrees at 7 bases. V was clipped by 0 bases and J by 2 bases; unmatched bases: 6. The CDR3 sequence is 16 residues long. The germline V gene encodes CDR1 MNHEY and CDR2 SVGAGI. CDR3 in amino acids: CASSYSYGTVNYGYTF. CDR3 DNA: TGTGCCAGCAGTTACTCCTACGGGACAGTCAACTATGGCTACACCTTC.

The DNA for the CDR3 is TGTGCCAGCACCTCGCGGGGGGACACCGGGGAGCTGTTTTTT. Translated, it gives CASTSRGDTGELFF. This chain uses TRBV6-6 with TRBJ2-2, with 8 bases fitting TRBD2. The V gene's germline CDR1 is MNHNY and CDR2 SVGAGI (reference sequence). This CDR3 has 14 amino acids. The V and J ends lost 7 bases and 3 bases, in that order; junction bases with no gene match: 4.

The chain's CDR3 is CASSHDRGLGEQYF. CDR3 DNA: TGTGCCAGCAGTCACGACAGGGGCCTAGGCGAGCAGTACTTC. This chain connects TRBV7-6 to TRBJ2-7; 8 nucleotides agree with TRBD1. Germline CDR1 is SGHVS and CDR2 is FNYEAQ. The J segment lost 6 bases and the V segment lost 6 bases, leaving 10 bases of the junction unmatched. There are 14 residues in the CDR3.

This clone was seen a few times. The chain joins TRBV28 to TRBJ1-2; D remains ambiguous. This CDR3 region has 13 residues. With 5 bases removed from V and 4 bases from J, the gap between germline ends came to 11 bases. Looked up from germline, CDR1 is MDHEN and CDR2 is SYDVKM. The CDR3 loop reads CASSPPGFYGYTF. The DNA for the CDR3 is TGTGCCAGCAGTCCCCCGGGGTTCTATGGCTACACCTTC.

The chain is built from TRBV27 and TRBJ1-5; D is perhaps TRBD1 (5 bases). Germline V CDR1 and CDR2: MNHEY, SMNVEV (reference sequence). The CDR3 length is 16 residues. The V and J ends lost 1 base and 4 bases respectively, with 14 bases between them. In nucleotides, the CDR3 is TGTGCCAGCAGTTTATTGGGCCCGGGGGGGAATCAGCCCCAGCATTTT. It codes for CASSLLGPGGNQPQHF.

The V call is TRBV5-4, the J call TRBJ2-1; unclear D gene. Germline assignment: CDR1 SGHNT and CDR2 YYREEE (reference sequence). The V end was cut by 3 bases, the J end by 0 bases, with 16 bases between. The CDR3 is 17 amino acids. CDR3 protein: CASSSLGRSTSYNEQFF. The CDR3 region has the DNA TGTGCCAGCAGCTCCCTAGGTCGGAGTACCTCCTACAATGAGCAGTTCTTC.

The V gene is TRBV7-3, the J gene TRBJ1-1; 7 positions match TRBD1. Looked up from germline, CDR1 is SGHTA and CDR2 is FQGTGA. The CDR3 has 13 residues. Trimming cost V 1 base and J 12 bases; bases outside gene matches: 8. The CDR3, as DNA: TGTGCCAGCAGCTTAAGGGTGACAGGGAGGACTTTCTTT. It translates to CASSLRVTGRTFF.

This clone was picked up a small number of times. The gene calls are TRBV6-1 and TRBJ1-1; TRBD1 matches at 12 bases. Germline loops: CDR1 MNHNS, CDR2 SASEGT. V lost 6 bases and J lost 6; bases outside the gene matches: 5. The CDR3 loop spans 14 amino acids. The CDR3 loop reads CASRRGQGAAEAFF. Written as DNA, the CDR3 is TGTGCCAGCAGGAGGGGACAGGGGGCGGCTGAAGCTTTCTTT.

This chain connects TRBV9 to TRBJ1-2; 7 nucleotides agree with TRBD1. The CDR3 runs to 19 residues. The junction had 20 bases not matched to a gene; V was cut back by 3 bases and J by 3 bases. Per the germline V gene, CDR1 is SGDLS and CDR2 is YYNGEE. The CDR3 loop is CASSATLWTGRTSDYGYTF. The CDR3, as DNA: TGTGCCAGCAGCGCCACACTCTGGACAGGCCGTACGTCTGACTATGGCTACACCTTC.

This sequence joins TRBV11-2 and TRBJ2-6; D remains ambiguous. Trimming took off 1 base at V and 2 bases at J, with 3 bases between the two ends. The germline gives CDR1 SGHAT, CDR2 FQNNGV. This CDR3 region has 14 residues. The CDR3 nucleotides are TGTGCCAGCAGCTTAGTAACTGGGGCCAACGTCCTGACTTTC. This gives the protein CASSLVTGANVLTF.

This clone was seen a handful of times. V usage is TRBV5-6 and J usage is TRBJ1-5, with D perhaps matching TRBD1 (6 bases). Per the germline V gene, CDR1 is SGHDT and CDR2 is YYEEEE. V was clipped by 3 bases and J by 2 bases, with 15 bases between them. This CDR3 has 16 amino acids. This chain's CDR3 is CASSWGTGFGNQPQHF. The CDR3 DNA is TGTGCCAGCAGCTGGGGAACAGGGTTTGGCAATCAGCCCCAGCATTTT.

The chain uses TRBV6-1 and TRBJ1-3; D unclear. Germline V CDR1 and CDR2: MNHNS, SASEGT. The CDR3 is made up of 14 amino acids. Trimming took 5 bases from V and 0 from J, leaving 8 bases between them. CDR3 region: CASSPGVSGNTIYF. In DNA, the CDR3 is TGTGCCAGCAGTCCCGGTGTCTCTGGAAACACCATATATTTT.

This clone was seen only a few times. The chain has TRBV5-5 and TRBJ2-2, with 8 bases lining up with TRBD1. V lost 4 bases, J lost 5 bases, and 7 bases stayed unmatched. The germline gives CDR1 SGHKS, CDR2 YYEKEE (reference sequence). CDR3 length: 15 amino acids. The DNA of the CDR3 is TGTGCCAGCAGCACATCAGGGGGCAAAACCGGGGAGCTGTTTTTT. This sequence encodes CASSTSGGKTGELFF.

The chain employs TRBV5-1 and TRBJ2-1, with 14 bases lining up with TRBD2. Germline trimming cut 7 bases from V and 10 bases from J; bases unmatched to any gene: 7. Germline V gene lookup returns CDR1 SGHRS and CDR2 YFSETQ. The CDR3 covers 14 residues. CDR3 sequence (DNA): TGCGCCAGCCAAGGGACTAGCGGGAGTAGCGAGCAGTTCTTC. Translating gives CASQGTSGSSEQFF.

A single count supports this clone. The CDR3 DNA follows: TGTGCCAGCAGTCCTCCCCTTGTATGGGGAGTCTACGAGCAGTACTTC. Protein product: CASSPPLVWGVYEQYF. V usage is TRBV27 and J usage is TRBJ2-7, with D perhaps TRBD2 (5 bases). Trimming left V 5 bases short and J 3 bases short, with 20 bases between. The CDR3 runs to 16 residues. Looked up from germline, CDR1 is MNHEY and CDR2 is SMNVEV (reference sequence).

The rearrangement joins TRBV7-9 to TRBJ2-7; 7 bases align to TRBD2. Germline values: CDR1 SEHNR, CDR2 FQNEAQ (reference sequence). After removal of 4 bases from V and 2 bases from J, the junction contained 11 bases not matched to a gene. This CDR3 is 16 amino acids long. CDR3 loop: CASSYTRASGAYEQYF. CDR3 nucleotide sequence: TGTGCCAGCAGCTACACGAGGGCTAGCGGAGCCTACGAGCAGTACTTC. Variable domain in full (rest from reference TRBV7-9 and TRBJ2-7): DTGVSQNPRHKITKRGQNVTFRCDPISEHNRLYWYRQTLGQGPEFLTYFQNEAQLEKSRLLSDRFSAERPKGSFSTLEIQRTEQGDSAMYLCASSYTRASGAYEQYFGPGTRLTVT.

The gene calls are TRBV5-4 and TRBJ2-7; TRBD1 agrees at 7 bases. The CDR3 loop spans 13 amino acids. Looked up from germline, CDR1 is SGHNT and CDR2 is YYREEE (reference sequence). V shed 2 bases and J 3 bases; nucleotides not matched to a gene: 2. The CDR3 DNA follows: TGTGCCAGCAGCTTCGGGGACAGCTACGAGCAGTACTTC. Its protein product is CASSFGDSYEQYF.

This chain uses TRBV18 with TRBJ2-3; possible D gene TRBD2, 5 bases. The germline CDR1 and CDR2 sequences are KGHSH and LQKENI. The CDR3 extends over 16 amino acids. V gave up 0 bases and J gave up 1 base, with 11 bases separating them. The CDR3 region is CASSPPPAAGTDTQYF. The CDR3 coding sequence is TGTGCCAGCTCACCACCCCCAGCGGCAGGCACAGATACGCAGTATTTT.

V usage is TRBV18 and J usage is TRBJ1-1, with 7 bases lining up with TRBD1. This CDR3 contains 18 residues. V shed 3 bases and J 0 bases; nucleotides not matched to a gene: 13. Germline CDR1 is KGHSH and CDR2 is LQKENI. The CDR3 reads CASSPIQGQGSLNTEAFF. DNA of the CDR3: TGTGCCAGCTCACCGATACAGGGGCAAGGTTCCTTGAACACTGAAGCTTTCTTT.

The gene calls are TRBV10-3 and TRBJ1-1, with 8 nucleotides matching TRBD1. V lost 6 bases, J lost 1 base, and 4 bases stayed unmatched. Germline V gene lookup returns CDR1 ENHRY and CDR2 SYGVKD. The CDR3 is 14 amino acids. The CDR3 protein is CAISLGQANTEAFF. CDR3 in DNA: TGTGCCATCAGCCTGGGACAGGCGAACACTGAAGCTTTCTTT.

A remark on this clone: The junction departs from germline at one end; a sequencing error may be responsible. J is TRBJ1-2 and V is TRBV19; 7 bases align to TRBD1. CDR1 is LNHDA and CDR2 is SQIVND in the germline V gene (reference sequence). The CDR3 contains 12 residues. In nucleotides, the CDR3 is TGTGCCAGTAGTTCCCTGGGACAGACACACCACTTC. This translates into CASSSLGQTHHF.

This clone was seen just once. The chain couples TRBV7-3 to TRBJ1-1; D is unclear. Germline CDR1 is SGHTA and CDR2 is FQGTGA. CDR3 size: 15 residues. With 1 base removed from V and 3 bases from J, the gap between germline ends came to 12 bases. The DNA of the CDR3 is TGTGCCAGCAGCTTAAGGATGGTAGCACACACTGAAGCTTTCTTT. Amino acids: CASSLRMVAHTEAFF.

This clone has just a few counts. The CDR3 nucleotides read TGTGCCAGCAGCCTAAAACTCGGGACAGTCCGCTCTGGGGCCAACGTCCTGACTTTC. This encodes CASSLKLGTVRSGANVLTF. The V gene is TRBV27, the J gene TRBJ2-6; 7 nucleotides agree with TRBD1. From germline, CDR1 is MNHEY and CDR2 SMNVEV (reference sequence). The CDR3 loop spans 19 amino acids. Trimming removed 6 bases from V and 0 bases from J; junction bases left unmatched: 14.